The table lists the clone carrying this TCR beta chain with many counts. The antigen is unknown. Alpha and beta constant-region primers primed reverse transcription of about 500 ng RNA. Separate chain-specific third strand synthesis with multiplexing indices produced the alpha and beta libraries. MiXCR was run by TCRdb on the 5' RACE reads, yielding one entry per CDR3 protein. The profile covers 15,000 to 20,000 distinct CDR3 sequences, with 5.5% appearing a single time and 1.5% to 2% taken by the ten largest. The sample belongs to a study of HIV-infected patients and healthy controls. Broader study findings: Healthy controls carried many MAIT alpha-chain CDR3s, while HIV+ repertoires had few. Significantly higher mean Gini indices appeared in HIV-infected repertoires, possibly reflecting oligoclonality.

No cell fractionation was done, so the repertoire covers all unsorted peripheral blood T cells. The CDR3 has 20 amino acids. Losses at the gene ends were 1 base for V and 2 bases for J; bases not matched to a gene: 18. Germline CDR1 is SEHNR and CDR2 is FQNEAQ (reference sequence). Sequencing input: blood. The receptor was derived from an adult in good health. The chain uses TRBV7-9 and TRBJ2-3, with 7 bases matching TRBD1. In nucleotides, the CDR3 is TGTGCCAGCAGCTTAGGATCAGGGGGTCCATCGTTACGAGCCACAGATACGCAGTATTTT. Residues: CASSLGSGGPSLRATDTQYF.